The present T cell receptor (beta chain) was sequenced within a study of cytomegalovirus exposure and HLA in healthy donors. Notes on the study in general: Most TCR sequences were uncommon, yet certain public TCRs appeared in many donors.

In the PCR, 60 Vbeta and 13 Jbeta primers were used. Only in-frame clones appear in the TCRdb table, and some are missing; sequencing was by immunoSEQ multiplex PCR. The sample records 150,000 to 250,000 clones, around three quarters being singletons. This clone turned up a few times. The target antigen is unknown. The sample was PBMCs. This receptor was taken from a woman aged 25 to 39 in good health and CMV-seropositive.

The CDR3 bases are TGTGCCAGCAGCCCGCGGACAGAGAACACTGAAGCTTTCTTT. Protein: CASSPRTENTEAFF. The genes are TRBV7-6 and TRBJ1-1; D is possibly TRBD1 (6 bases). Trimming cost V 5 bases and J 1 base, with 11 bases left between them. The V gene's germline CDR1 is SGHVS and CDR2 FNYEAQ. This CDR3 contains 14 residues.